This T cell receptor (beta chain) was sequenced during a study of T cells in Graves' hyperthyroidism and ophthalmopathy. RNA transcripts served as the template for amplifying TCR beta CDR3 regions. TCR CDR3 regions were first amplified by RT-PCR with HTBI primers. MiXCR, applied by TCRdb to the multiplex PCR reads, yields one record per CDR3 protein. Of 150,000 to 200,000 distinct CDR3 sequences listed, 9.4% are singletons. This clonotype was recorded at least ten times. The V gene's germline CDR1 is SGHAT and CDR2 FQDESV (reference sequence). The CDR3 sequence is 15 residues long. Trimming cost V 5 bases and J 3 bases, with 17 bases left between them. The hyperthyroidism patients had all been newly diagnosed, and their disease duration was under 2 months. Their ages ranged from 18 to 65 years. Investigators excluded patients with uncontrolled infection, other autoimmune disease, pregnancy or lactation. The sample of blood was obtained at first hyperthyroidism diagnosis (before any ophthalmopathy symptoms). The PBMCs studied were ones that came from approximately 9.9 ml fresh peripheral blood.

Specimen: blood. This receptor was taken from a woman aged 18 to 35 with Graves' hyperthyroidism that later progressed to Graves' ophthalmopathy. The chain employs TRBV11-1 and TRBJ2-7; D is perhaps TRBD1 (5 bases). The CDR3, as DNA: TGTGCCAGCAGCCACATCCAGGGATGGAGCTACGAGCAGTACTTC. Translated: CASSHIQGWSYEQYF.